A single sample is the source of the 25 T cell receptor beta chains below, sequenced in a study of blood T cell repertoires in COVID-19. Some clones are missing from TCRdb's copy, which holds only in-frame ones; the method was immunoSEQ multiplex PCR. The sample has 250,000 to 350,000 clones, approximately 85% seen once; the top ten hold 0.87%. The sequenced sample consisted of peripheral blood. The receptors here all came from a human donor with COVID-19, enrolled during active disease. The donor label of this sample is uncertain.

The V and J genes are TRBV3-1 (or the pseudogene TRBV3-2) and TRBJ2-1; TRBD2 aligns across 11 bases. Germline lookup yields CDR1 LGHDT and CDR2 YNNKEL (reference sequence). The CDR3 length is 17 residues. Trimming at V came to 2 bases and at J to 7 bases, leaving 10 bases not matched to a gene. The DNA for the CDR3 is TGTGCCAGCAGCCAATACTCACTAGCGGGAGTATATAATGAGCAGTTCTTC. It specifies CASSQYSLAGVYNEQFF.

V and J are TRBV5-1 and TRBJ1-1; 7 bases are shared with TRBD1. The CDR3 runs 16 residues. Trimming at V came to 7 bases and at J to 2 bases, leaving 14 bases not matched to a gene. Germline CDR1 SGHRS, CDR2 YFSETQ. CDR3 residues: CASDVPQGGFNTEAFF. For the CDR3, the DNA is TGCGCCAGCGACGTCCCTCAGGGGGGTTTCAACACTGAAGCTTTCTTT.

The rearrangement uses TRBV19 and TRBJ2-3, with 10 bases identical to TRBD2. V trimming: 3 bases; J trimming: 6 bases; junction bases outside the gene matches: 9. This CDR3 is 16 amino acids long. From germline, CDR1 is LNHDA and CDR2 SQIVND (reference sequence). The CDR3 nucleotides read TGTGCCAGTAGTATCCGGACTAGCGGTCCCACTGATACGCAGTATTTT. Protein sequence: CASSIRTSGPTDTQYF. The variable domain in full, with the rest retrieved from reference TRBV19 and TRBJ2-3, is DGGITQSPKYLFRKEGQNVTLSCEQNLNHDAMYWYRQDPGQGLRLIYYSQIVNDFQKGDIAEGYSVSREKKESFPLTVTSAQKNPTAFYLCASSIRTSGPTDTQYFGPGTRLTVL.

A single count supports this clone. Mismatch with germline at one junction end may stem from a read error. DNA of the CDR3: TGCGCCAGCAGTTTGGGACAGGGCAATGATGGCTACACCTTC. Translated: CASSLGQGNDGYTF. V and J are TRBV5-1 and TRBJ1-2, with 9 positions matching TRBD1. This CDR3 is built from 14 residues. Germline V gene lookup returns CDR1 SGHRS and CDR2 YFSETQ.

V gene TRBV6-5 combines with J gene TRBJ2-7, with 8 bases aligning to TRBD2. Germline assignment: CDR1 MNHEY and CDR2 SVGAGI. Trimming at V came to 10 bases and at J to 2 bases, leaving 7 bases not matched to a gene. CDR3 length equals 13 residues. CDR3 in DNA: TGTGCCACCTCAGCGGGGGCGACCTACGAGCAGTACTTC. Protein product: CATSAGATYEQYF.

The chain carries TRBV30 and TRBJ2-1, with D possibly matching TRBD2 (5 bases). Germline V gives CDR1 GTSNPN, CDR2 SVGIG (reference sequence). The CDR3 sequence is 13 residues long. Trimming took 3 bases from V and 5 from J, leaving 11 bases between them. This chain's CDR3 is CAWRRGRHNEQFF. Here the CDR3 DNA reads TGTGCCTGGAGACGAGGGCGACACAATGAGCAGTTCTTC.

The chain has TRBV5-4 and TRBJ2-5, with 8 bases lining up with TRBD1. There are 14 residues in the CDR3. Germline CDR1 SGHNT, CDR2 YYREEE (reference sequence). V trimming: 5 bases; J trimming: 4 bases; junction bases outside the gene matches: 7. The CDR3 loop reads CASRLPGQVETQYF. The DNA for the CDR3 is TGTGCCAGCAGGTTACCGGGACAGGTAGAGACCCAGTACTTC.

This chain joins TRBV7-2 and TRBJ2-7, with 10 bases that match TRBD1. CDR1 SGHTA and CDR2 FQGNSA come from the germline V gene. The CDR3 consists of 15 residues. J lost 6 bases, V lost 0 bases, and 5 bases had no gene match. The DNA for the CDR3 is TGTGCCAGCAGCTTAGCTGGGACAGGGGTAGGCGAGCAGTACTTC. Protein sequence: CASSLAGTGVGEQYF.

The V call is TRBV30, the J call TRBJ1-2; tentative D call: TRBD1 (6 bases). This CDR3 is 12 amino acids long. V was pared by 5 bases and J by 8 bases, with 15 bases between. CDR1 is GTSNPN, CDR2 SVGIG, per germline (reference sequence). The DNA for the CDR3 is TGTGCCTGGGCTCGAGGGGGGGGCGGCTACACCTTC. Amino acid sequence: CAWARGGGGYTF.

V gene TRBV9 combines with J gene TRBJ2-2; the D gene is possibly TRBD2 (5 bases). The CDR3 spans 14 residues. V shed 7 bases and J shed 2 bases, with 12 bases lying between them. Germline CDR1 SGDLS, CDR2 YYNGEE. The CDR3 DNA reads TGTGCCAGCGGAGGACTTTCAAACACCGGGGAGCTGTTTTTT. Its protein product is CASGGLSNTGELFF.

V is TRBV19 and J is TRBJ2-7; TRBD1 matches 7 bases. Germline V gene sequence: CDR1 LNHDA, CDR2 SQIVND (reference sequence). With V trimmed by 3 bases and J by 3 bases, 2 bases remained unmatched. CDR3 length equals 13 residues. The DNA of the CDR3 is TGTGCCAGTAGTATTGACAGGGACTACGAGCAGTACTTC. Protein: CASSIDRDYEQYF.

The chain carries TRBV9 and TRBJ1-1; no reliable D call. Looked up from germline, CDR1 is SGDLS and CDR2 is YYNGEE. The CDR3 totals 16 residues. Trimming took off 1 base at V and 1 base at J, with 14 bases between the two ends. Here the CDR3 reads CASSVRAVAGNTEAFF. DNA for the CDR3: TGTGCCAGCAGCGTACGGGCAGTCGCGGGGAACACTGAAGCTTTCTTT.

The rearrangement joins TRBV6-6 to TRBJ1-2; a possible D gene is TRBD1 (5 bases). Germline CDR1 MNHNY, CDR2 SVGAGI (reference sequence). V was trimmed by 5 bases and J by 1 base, leaving 8 bases between them. The length of the CDR3 is 13 residues. CDR3 in DNA: TGTGCCAGCAGTCGGGGCTTTAACTATGGCTACACCTTC. Its protein is CASSRGFNYGYTF.

CDR3 protein: CATSDLPRDSNVPSTDTQYF. Here the CDR3 DNA reads TGTGCCACCAGTGATTTGCCCCGGGACAGTAACGTACCAAGCACAGATACGCAGTATTTT. The chain links TRBV24-1 to TRBJ2-3; 7 bases are shared with TRBD1. V lost 0 bases to trimming and J lost 0 bases; unmatched junction nucleotides: 14. The CDR3 runs 20 residues. Germline V gives CDR1 KGHDR, CDR2 SFDVKD.

V gene TRBV10-2 combines with J gene TRBJ2-7; D might be TRBD2 (5 bases). The germline V and J ends were trimmed by 2 bases and 3 bases, with 11 bases remaining between them. Germline CDR1 and CDR2: WSHSY and SAAADI. The CDR3 sequence is 14 residues long. The CDR3 bases are TGCGCCAGCAGTGAGGGACTTTCCTTCTACGAGCAGTACTTC. Its protein is CASSEGLSFYEQYF.

The chain couples TRBV28 to TRBJ2-4; 8 bases map to TRBD1. V lost 5 bases to trimming and J lost 1 base; unmatched junction nucleotides: 7. This CDR3 is 16 amino acids long. Germline assignment: CDR1 MDHEN and CDR2 SYDVKM. DNA of the CDR3: TGTGCCAGCAGTGTCCAGGGGGCCGGGGCCAAAAACATTCAGTACTTC. Translated: CASSVQGAGAKNIQYF.

This clone has only one observation. The chain has TRBV18 and TRBJ1-2, with D maybe TRBD1 (6 bases). CDR1 is KGHSH, CDR2 LQKENI, per germline. The CDR3 loop spans 13 amino acids. V gave up 3 bases and J gave up 5 bases, with 10 bases separating them. CDR3 sequence (DNA): TGTGCCAGCTCACCGGACAGCTCTTATGGCTACACCTTC. Its translation is CASSPDSSYGYTF.

This rearrangement joins TRBV19 to TRBJ1-4; tentative D call: TRBD1 (5 bases). Trimming removed 3 bases at V and 6 bases at J, with 17 bases between. Germline V lookup: CDR1 LNHDA, CDR2 SQIVND (reference sequence). This CDR3 has 16 residues. The CDR3 DNA follows: TGTGCCAGTAGTATGGCCGACAGCGCATCCTATGAAAAACTGTTTTTT. It translates to CASSMADSASYEKLFF.

V and J are TRBV12-5 and TRBJ1-2, with D possibly being TRBD1 (5 bases). The CDR3 is 17 amino acids. Germline V gene lookup returns CDR1 LGHNT and CDR2 FRNRAP. Trimming left V 0 bases short and J 2 bases short, with 16 bases between. Here the CDR3 reads CASGLVLSGKGNYGYTF. CDR3 bases: TGTGCTAGTGGTTTGGTACTATCAGGGAAAGGGAACTATGGCTACACCTTC.

V usage is TRBV29-1 and J usage is TRBJ2-1, with D uncertain. Germline V gives CDR1 SQVTM, CDR2 ANQGSEA. V dropped 0 bases and J dropped 5 bases, with 17 bases sitting between them. The CDR3 contains 16 residues. The CDR3 is CSVEDRSTTIDNEQFF. Written as DNA, the CDR3 is TGCAGCGTTGAAGATCGAAGTACTACAATAGACAATGAGCAGTTCTTC.

This chain joins TRBV28 and TRBJ2-4, with 10 nucleotides matching TRBD2. The ends lost 10 bases at V and 2 bases at J; junction bases unmatched: 17. CDR1 is MDHEN, CDR2 SYDVKM, per germline. The CDR3 spans 18 residues. CDR3 protein: CAIAPHSSGRGPKNIQYF. CDR3 nucleotides: TGTGCCATCGCACCCCATTCTAGCGGGAGAGGTCCCAAAAACATTCAGTACTTC.

Points on this clone: The junction and the germline gene differ at one end; a read error may be behind it. The rearrangement joins TRBV7-7 to TRBJ2-2; possibly TRBD1 for D (6 bases). Per germline, CDR1 SSHAT and CDR2 FNYEAQ (reference sequence). The CDR3 is 17 residues long. CDR3 loop: CASSTSPGTSRTGELFF. CDR3 DNA sequence: TGTGCTAGCAGCACGAGCCCCGGGACATCTCGAACCGGGGAGCTGTTTTTT.

The chain joins TRBV6-6 to TRBJ1-2; 9 bases map to TRBD1. After removal of 4 bases from V and 6 bases from J, the junction contained 9 bases not matched to a gene. Germline values: CDR1 MNHNY, CDR2 SVGAGI (reference sequence). This CDR3 contains 15 residues. CDR3 protein: CASSSYRGLVDGYTF. The CDR3 DNA sequence: TGTGCCAGCAGTTCCTACAGGGGGCTGGTCGATGGCTACACCTTC.

The chain has TRBV3-1 (or the pseudogene TRBV3-2) and TRBJ2-7, with D tentatively TRBD1 (5 bases). CDR3 length equals 16 residues. Germline lookup yields CDR1 LGHDT and CDR2 YNNKEL (reference sequence). V gave up 4 bases and J gave up 0 bases, with 16 bases separating them. The CDR3 loop is CASSPQAPTASYEQYF. In DNA form, the CDR3 reads TGTGCCAGCAGCCCGCAAGCGCCGACAGCCTCCTACGAGCAGTACTTC.

The chain combines TRBV7-3 with TRBJ2-1; tentatively, D is TRBD2 (6 bases). CDR1 is SGHTA, CDR2 FQGTGA, per germline. CDR3 length equals 12 residues. Trimming shortened V by 2 bases and J by 9 bases, and 8 bases separated the two germline ends. This chain's CDR3 is CASSLRESEQFF. The CDR3 nucleotides read TGTGCCAGCAGCTTACGGGAGTCTGAGCAGTTCTTC.